This TCR beta chain was found in a study of cytotoxic CD8 clonotypes in ibrutinib-treated CLL. General observations from the study: Clonality increased with ibrutinib response but returned toward baseline at progression. Patients had baseline clonality above age-matched healthy donors, and this clonality moved with circulating CD8+ T-cell counts.

About this clone: Its antigen is unknown.

Only in-frame clones appear in the TCRdb table, and some are missing; sequencing was by immunoSEQ multiplex PCR. The sample lists approximately 67,000 clones, approximately 80% seen once, with roughly 8% in the top ten. V was trimmed by 0 bases and J by 8 bases, leaving 9 bases between them. The germline V gene encodes CDR1 SGDLS and CDR2 YYNGEE. This CDR3 is 13 amino acids long. This receptor was taken from a human donor with chronic lymphocytic leukemia. The sample in question was PBMCs, obtained at disease progression, from a patient treated with ibrutinib. The chain has TRBV9 and TRBJ2-1; no clear D. In DNA, the CDR3 is TGTGCCAGCAGCGTAGCTGGGCTGGATGAGCAGTTCTTC. This codes for CASSVAGLDEQFF.